This TCR beta chain was identified during a study of chemoradiotherapy in HPV16-positive cancers. This clone showed up just a few times. Antigen specificity is unknown. Libraries were prepared by immunoSEQ multiplex PCR; TCRdb keeps only in-frame clonotypes and omits some of them. The sample holds about 4,800 clones, around three quarters seen once. CDR1 is LNHDA, CDR2 SQIVND, per germline (reference sequence). The CDR3 has 15 amino acids. Trimming cost V 5 bases and J 2 bases, with 16 bases left between them. Whole-study results and caveats: In HPV16-positive patients, HPV-responsive T-cell expansion tracked better recurrence-free survival.

V gene TRBV19 combines with J gene TRBJ2-7; D is possibly TRBD1 (6 bases). The specimen was obtained from a patient who underwent chemoradiotherapy. This sequence originates from a human donor with HPV-associated anogenital cancer. The CDR3 region has the DNA TGTGCCAGTAGTGCCAAGGGACATAGGGCCTACGAGCAGTACTTC. Encoded protein: CASSAKGHRAYEQYF.